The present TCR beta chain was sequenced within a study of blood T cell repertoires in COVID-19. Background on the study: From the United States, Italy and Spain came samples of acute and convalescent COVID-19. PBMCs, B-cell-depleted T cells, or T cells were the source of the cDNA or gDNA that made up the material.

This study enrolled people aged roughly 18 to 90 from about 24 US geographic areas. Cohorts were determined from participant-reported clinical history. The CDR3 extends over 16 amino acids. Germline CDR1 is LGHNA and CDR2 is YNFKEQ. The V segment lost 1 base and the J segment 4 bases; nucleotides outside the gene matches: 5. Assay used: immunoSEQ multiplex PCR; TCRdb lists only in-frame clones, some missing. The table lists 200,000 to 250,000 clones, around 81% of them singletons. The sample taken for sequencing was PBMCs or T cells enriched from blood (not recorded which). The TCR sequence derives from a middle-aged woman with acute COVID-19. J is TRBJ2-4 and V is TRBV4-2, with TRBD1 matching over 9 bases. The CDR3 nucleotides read TGTGCCAGCAGCCAAGGGAGTGGGACAGGGAAAAACATTCAGTACTTC. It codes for CASSQGSGTGKNIQYF.